These 2 T cell receptor beta chains were sequenced from one sample in a study of T cells in women clearing cervical HPV infection. Method: immunoSEQ multiplex PCR; TCRdb's copy keeps in-frame clones and lacks some. The table counts roughly 35,000 clones; around 3.5% lies in the top ten. The source material was blood buffy coat. The receptors derive from a woman aged 18 to 75 with a cervical HPV16 infection that either progressed to CIN3+ or cleared (not recorded which).

Regarding this clone: Coverage ceases 3 residues before the CDR3 finishes, and the germline J gene fills in the end. The V and J genes are TRBV7-2 and TRBJ2-1, with D possibly matching TRBD2 (6 bases). Deletions cut 5 bases from V and 5 bases from J, with 16 bases between. The CDR3 is made up of 15 amino acids. CDR1 is SGHTA and CDR2 is FQGNSA in the germline V gene. This CDR3 reads CASSLSGDYHNEQFF. The DNA read from the CDR3 is TGTGCCAGCAGCCTTAGCGGAGATTACCACAATGAG.

As to this clone: The CDR3 end is not reached by the read, which stops 3 residues before it; the germline J gene fills it in. The chain couples TRBV10-3 to TRBJ1-2; perhaps TRBD1 as D (6 bases). The CDR3 sequence is 13 residues long. Trimming removed 6 bases from V and 0 bases from J, with 8 bases in between. Germline lookup yields CDR1 ENHRY and CDR2 SYGVKD. The DNA read from the CDR3 is TGTGCCATCAGGGACAGCCCTAACTATGGC. Encoded protein: CAIRDSPNYG. The full CDR3 is CAIRDSPNYGYTF.